This TCR beta chain was sequenced for a study of control samples from healthy donors and cancer patients. This CDR3 region has 13 residues. From germline, CDR1 is SQVTM and CDR2 ANQGSEA. Trimming removed 7 bases from V and 0 bases from J, with 12 bases in between. Libraries were prepared by immunoSEQ multiplex PCR; TCRdb keeps only in-frame clonotypes and omits some of them. The sample has about 160,000 clones, 90% to 95% seen once. The clonotype comes from a woman in her 30s in good health. J is TRBJ1-1 and V is TRBV29-1, with D hard to call. The sample was blood. CDR3 nucleotide sequence: TGCAGCGCCCACGGGCACCTGAACACTGAAGCTTTCTTT. The encoded protein is CSAHGHLNTEAFF.